The 30 T cell receptor beta chains reported below all come from one sample, sequenced in a study of CD8 T cells in ankylosing spondylitis. Antigens for these TCRs are unknown. TCRdb reprocessed the 5' RACE reads with MiXCR, giving one entry per CDR3 protein. The table records 500,000 or so distinct CDR3 sequences, roughly 5.2% of them present only once. Study-wide results and caveats: A motif of under ten highly homologous TCR beta variants was seen as apparently characteristic of ankylosing spondylitis blood.

Sequencing was carried out using blood, either unsorted or a sorted T cell fraction (not recorded which). The receptors derive from a male donor with ankylosing spondylitis.

This clonotype was seen at least ten times. The genes are TRBV3-1 and TRBJ1-1; D uncertain. This CDR3 has 15 amino acids. V lost 4 bases to trimming and J lost 1 base, with 13 bases between them. The germline CDR1 and CDR2 sequences are LGHDT and YNNKEL (reference sequence). In DNA, the CDR3 is TGTGCCAGCAGCCTTCGACCCCTCGAGAACACTGAAGCTTTCTTT. It specifies CASSLRPLENTEAFF.

In this sample, this clonotype turned up many times. The V and J genes are TRBV10-3 and TRBJ1-1; no reliable D call. V was cut by 2 bases and J by 2 bases, with 9 bases left in between. The CDR3 extends over 14 amino acids. CDR1 is ENHRY, CDR2 SYGVKD, per germline. In DNA, the CDR3 is TGTGCCATCAGTGAGAGGCGGGAAAACACTGAAGCTTTCTTT. It encodes CAISERRENTEAFF.

This clonotype was counted many times. CDR3 sequence reads: CSASTHSFLAKNIQYF. In DNA form, the CDR3 reads TGCAGTGCTAGTACCCACAGCTTTTTAGCCAAAAACATTCAGTACTTC. The chain uses TRBV20-1 and TRBJ2-4; D unresolved. Trimming took off 3 bases at V and 0 bases at J, with 15 bases between the two ends. Germline V CDR1 and CDR2: DFQATT, SNEGSKA (reference sequence). This CDR3 comprises 16 residues.

This clonotype was observed many times. The chain is built from TRBV11-2 and TRBJ2-7; D gene unclear. The V end was cut by 1 base, the J end by 6 bases, with 10 bases between. This CDR3 contains 13 residues. Germline CDR1 is SGHAT and CDR2 is FQNNGV. The CDR3 nucleotides are TGTGCCAGCAGCTTAGTGGCAAGAACCGAGCAGTACTTC. Translating it yields CASSLVARTEQYF.

This chain links TRBV7-2 with TRBJ2-2; D may be TRBD1 (6 bases). Looked up from germline, CDR1 is SGHTA and CDR2 is FQGNSA. V was cut by 3 bases and J by 3 bases, with 14 bases left in between. This CDR3 is 16 amino acids long. The CDR3 sequence is CASSFSRGDDTGELFF. In DNA form, the CDR3 reads TGTGCCAGCAGCTTCAGCAGGGGCGATGACACCGGGGAGCTGTTTTTT.

This clonotype occurred many times. The genes are TRBV6-1 and TRBJ2-7; no clear D gene. The CDR3 is 14 residues long. Germline CDR1 and CDR2: MNHNS and SASEGT. Trimming took 6 bases from V and 2 from J, leaving 14 bases between them. CDR3 region: CASRVTPTTYEQYF. The CDR3 coding sequence is TGTGCCAGCAGGGTTACCCCTACCACCTACGAGCAGTACTTC.

This clonotype was seen ten or more times. The chain couples TRBV5-1 to TRBJ1-5; D may be TRBD1 (6 bases). The V end lost 4 bases, the J end lost 6 bases, and 14 bases lay between the germline ends. Germline CDR1 SGHRS, CDR2 YFSETQ. The CDR3 is made up of 14 amino acids. CDR3 DNA: TGCGCCAGCAGCGTCCAAGGGGGGTCTCAGCCCCAGCATTTT. Protein: CASSVQGGSQPQHF.

This clonotype was counted ten times or more. This chain links TRBV20-1 with TRBJ2-1; perhaps TRBD2 as D (7 bases). The V gene's germline CDR1 is DFQATT and CDR2 SNEGSKA (reference sequence). V was pared by 3 bases and J by 9 bases, with 15 bases between. This CDR3 has 13 residues. CDR3 region: CSARVWGGGEQFF. DNA of the CDR3: TGCAGTGCTAGGGTTTGGGGGGGCGGTGAGCAGTTCTTC.

This clonotype was observed many times. The rearrangement joins TRBV20-1 to TRBJ1-5, with D hard to call. Germline CDR1 DFQATT, CDR2 SNEGSKA (reference sequence). The CDR3 contains 14 residues. Trimming left V 3 bases short and J 11 bases short, with 20 bases between. In nucleotides, the CDR3 is TGCAGTGCTAGCCCCTCCCCCCAGGAATCAGCCCAGCATTTT. It encodes CSASPSPQESAQHF.

In its sample, this clonotype was seen many times. This rearrangement joins TRBV29-1 to TRBJ2-5, with 8 nucleotides matching TRBD2. The CDR3 sequence is 15 residues long. J gave up 3 bases and V 1 base, and 7 bases lay outside the gene matches. Germline values: CDR1 SQVTM, CDR2 ANQGSEA. The CDR3 region has the DNA TGCAGCGTTGAAGCGGGACTAGAGGTTGAAGAGACCCAGTACTTC. Encoded protein: CSVEAGLEVEETQYF. The variable domain in full, with the rest retrieved from reference TRBV29-1 and TRBJ2-5, is SAVISQKPSRDICQRGTSLTIQCQVDSQVTMMFWYRQQPGQSLTLIATANQGSEATYESGFVIDKFPISRPNLTFSTLTVSNMSPEDSSIYLCSVEAGLEVEETQYFGPGTRLLVL.

On this clonotype itself: A much larger clone is a single base away; this may be a read error. The V gene is TRBV6-2 or TRBV6-3, the J gene TRBJ2-7; D possibly corresponds to TRBD1 (6 bases). Germline V gene sequence: CDR1 MNHEY, CDR2 SVGEGT. The CDR3 sequence is 15 residues long. The CDR3 region has the DNA TGTGCCAGCAGTTCCGTCGACAGGAAAACCTACGGGCAGTACTTC. This codes for CASSSVDRKTYGQYF.

In this sample, this clonotype turned up many times. The chain employs TRBV25-1 and TRBJ2-1, with 8 bases identical to TRBD2. The CDR3 runs 16 residues. CDR1 is MGHDK and CDR2 is SYGVNS in the germline V gene. The V and J ends lost 0 bases and 2 bases, in that order; junction bases with no gene match: 3. The CDR3 nucleotides read TGTGCCAGCAGTGAATATACTAGCGGCCCCTACAATGAGCAGTTCTTC. Its translation: CASSEYTSGPYNEQFF.

This clonotype was seen repeatedly, ten times or more. V and J are TRBV6-1 and TRBJ1-2; D uncertain. The V and J ends lost 7 bases and 0 bases respectively, with 9 bases between them. CDR1 MNHNS and CDR2 SASEGT come from the germline V gene. The CDR3 is made up of 13 amino acids. CDR3 sequence reads: CASKRSPNYGYTF. The CDR3 nucleotides are TGTGCCAGCAAGCGCTCCCCTAACTATGGCTACACCTTC.

This clonotype has a count of ten or more. J is TRBJ2-3 and V is TRBV18, with 10 nucleotides matching TRBD2. Germline CDR1 reads KGHSH; CDR2 reads LQKENI. The V and J ends lost 6 bases and 2 bases, in that order; junction bases with no gene match: 8. CDR3 length: 16 residues. The CDR3 bases are TGTGCCAGCTCGGCGTGGACTAGCGGATTCACAGATACGCAGTATTTT. This gives the protein CASSAWTSGFTDTQYF.

Ten or more counts support this clonotype. The V and J genes are TRBV27 and TRBJ1-6; D not certain. Looked up from germline, CDR1 is MNHEY and CDR2 is SMNVEV (reference sequence). V gave up 5 bases and J gave up 0 bases, with 20 bases separating them. The CDR3 contains 19 residues. The CDR3 DNA reads as TGTGCCAGCAGTGGTCTCAGCGCAACGTTGAGCTCCTATAATTCACCCCTCCACTTT. Its protein product is CASSGLSATLSSYNSPLHF.

This clonotype has a count of ten or more. The V call is TRBV28, the J call TRBJ1-3; D gene uncertain. The germline V gene has CDR1 MDHEN and CDR2 SYDVKM. Deletions cut 6 bases from V and 3 bases from J, with 6 bases between. This CDR3 has 12 residues. The CDR3 here is CASRGGGNTIYF. The DNA for the CDR3 is TGTGCCAGCAGGGGCGGTGGAAACACCATATATTTT.

This clonotype was counted ten times or more. This sequence joins TRBV29-1 and TRBJ2-3; a possible D gene is TRBD2 (6 bases). The CDR3 runs to 12 residues. V gave up 6 bases and J gave up 5 bases, with 12 bases separating them. CDR1 SQVTM and CDR2 ANQGSEA come from the germline V gene. The CDR3, as DNA: TGCAGCGTCGGGACTGTGGTAGATACGCAGTATTTT. The encoded protein is CSVGTVVDTQYF.

This clonotype has ten or more counts. This rearrangement joins TRBV11-2 to TRBJ2-3; perhaps TRBD2 as D (5 bases). Trimming shortened V by 5 bases and J by 3 bases, and 12 bases separated the two germline ends. The CDR3 extends over 14 amino acids. Germline CDR1 SGHAT, CDR2 FQNNGV. This chain's CDR3 is CASSPTRRTDTQYF. CDR3 nucleotides: TGTGCCAGCAGCCCCACTAGGCGGACAGATACGCAGTATTTT.

This clonotype was seen ten or more times. The rearrangement links TRBV2 to TRBJ2-1; maybe TRBD2 (7 bases). The germline V gene has CDR1 SNHLY and CDR2 FYNNEI. The CDR3 consists of 13 residues. The germline V and J ends were trimmed by 8 bases and 10 bases, with 18 bases remaining between them. CDR3: CASGGAGDNEQFF. For the CDR3, the DNA is TGTGCCAGCGGGGGGGCGGGAGATAACGAGCAGTTCTTC.

This clonotype came up many times. This chain connects TRBV12-3 or TRBV12-4 to TRBJ1-1; D is unresolved. The germline V and J ends were trimmed by 8 bases and 3 bases, with 13 bases remaining between them. The CDR3 extends over 13 amino acids. Here the CDR3 reads CASSRQRDTEAFF. The CDR3 region has the DNA TGTGCCAGCTCCCGACAACGGGACACTGAAGCTTTCTTT.

This clonotype has at least ten counts. This sequence joins TRBV6-4 and TRBJ1-6; the match to TRBD1 covers 8 bases. The CDR3 has 19 amino acids. After removal of 5 bases from V and 0 bases from J, the junction contained 12 bases not matched to a gene. CDR1 is MRHNA and CDR2 is SNTAGT in the germline V gene. The CDR3 DNA reads TGTGCCAGCAGTCACGAAAAGGACAGGGAGAGCTCCTATAATTCACCCCTCCACTTT. Protein sequence: CASSHEKDRESSYNSPLHF.

This clonotype was seen ten or more times. The CDR3 DNA follows: TGTGCCAGCAGGGAGACAGGACAGGGCTTGCAAGAGACCCAGTACTTC. Residues: CASRETGQGLQETQYF. The rearrangement joins TRBV5-5 to TRBJ2-5, with 8 bases that match TRBD1. The CDR3 runs 16 residues. The germline V gene has CDR1 SGHKS and CDR2 YYEKEE (reference sequence). The V gene end was trimmed by 5 bases and the J gene end by 2 bases; junction bases not matched to a gene: 11.

In its sample, this clonotype was seen many times. The chain uses TRBV3-1 and TRBJ2-7; D is possibly TRBD1 (5 bases). Trimming shortened V by 6 bases and J by 1 base, and 10 bases separated the two germline ends. The CDR3 has 13 amino acids. CDR1 LGHDT and CDR2 YNNKEL come from the germline V gene (reference sequence). The CDR3 bases are TGTGCCAGCAGGCTGGGGCAGTCCTACGAGCAGTACTTC. Translated, it gives CASRLGQSYEQYF.

The chain has TRBV6-4 and TRBJ2-7; TRBD1 is a possible D gene (6 bases). The CDR3 totals 15 residues. Trimming removed 3 bases at V and 2 bases at J, with 14 bases between. The germline V gene encodes CDR1 MRHNA and CDR2 SNTAGT. CDR3 in DNA: TGTGCCAGCAGTGAGTCCAGGACAGAACCCTACGAGCAGTACTTC. Its translation is CASSESRTEPYEQYF.

This clonotype was seen ten or more times. The chain carries TRBV7-2 and TRBJ1-1; 7 nucleotides line up with TRBD1. Germline V gives CDR1 SGHTA, CDR2 FQGNSA. With 5 bases clipped from V and 4 bases from J, the junction kept 10 bases outside the gene matches. The CDR3 runs 15 residues. The CDR3 loop is CASSPQGGWGTEAFF. Written as DNA, the CDR3 is TGTGCCAGCAGCCCCCAAGGGGGCTGGGGCACTGAAGCTTTCTTT. The full variable domain, its missing parts supplied by reference TRBV7-2 and TRBJ1-1, is GAGVSQSPSNKVTEKGKDVELRCDPISGHTALYWYRQSLGQGLEFLIYFQGNSAPDKSGLPSDRFSAERTGGSVSTLTIQRTQQEDSAVYLCASSPQGGWGTEAFFGQGTRLTVV.

V usage is TRBV20-1 and J usage is TRBJ2-7; TRBD2 matches 8 bases. Per germline, CDR1 DFQATT and CDR2 SNEGSKA (reference sequence). This CDR3 region has 15 residues. The CDR3 DNA follows: TGCAGCTGTAGCCCCATCGGGACTAGTCCCCACGAGCAGTACTTC. Its protein product is CSCSPIGTSPHEQYF.

The sample holds many counts of this clonotype. The rearrangement links TRBV4-3 to TRBJ2-3; 8 bases map to TRBD1. CDR1 is LGHNA and CDR2 is YSLEER in the germline V gene. The CDR3 has 16 residues. The trim removed 8 bases at V and 5 bases at J, leaving 15 bases unmatched. The CDR3 sequence is CASREWWTGLGDTQYF. CDR3 in DNA: TGCGCCAGCCGGGAATGGTGGACAGGGTTAGGAGATACGCAGTATTTT.

This clonotype occurred many times. The chain couples TRBV24-1 to TRBJ1-4, with TRBD1 matching over 7 bases. Germline V gene data show CDR1 as KGHDR and CDR2 as SFDVKD. This CDR3 has 15 amino acids. The V gene end was trimmed by 2 bases and the J gene end by 8 bases; junction bases not matched to a gene: 7. The CDR3 reads CATSDSQGKREKLFF. The CDR3 DNA is TGTGCCACCAGTGATTCACAGGGGAAGAGAGAAAAACTGTTTTTT.

This clonotype was seen many times. V is TRBV7-2 and J is TRBJ1-2; 9 nucleotides align to TRBD1. Losses at the gene ends were 5 bases for V and 4 bases for J; bases not matched to a gene: 14. Germline V CDR1 and CDR2: SGHTA, FQGNSA. The CDR3 has 17 residues. CDR3: CASSLSGGPGQGYGYTF. The CDR3 region has the DNA TGTGCCAGCAGCCTTTCTGGGGGTCCGGGACAGGGCTATGGCTACACCTTC.

The chain links TRBV6-5 to TRBJ2-3, with 7 bases that match TRBD2. This CDR3 has 15 amino acids. Trimming cost V 0 bases and J 7 bases; bases outside gene matches: 7. From germline, CDR1 is MNHEY and CDR2 SVGAGI. CDR3 protein: CASSYSFRTSNTQYF. The CDR3 DNA is TGTGCCAGCAGTTACTCGTTCCGGACTAGTAATACGCAGTATTTT.